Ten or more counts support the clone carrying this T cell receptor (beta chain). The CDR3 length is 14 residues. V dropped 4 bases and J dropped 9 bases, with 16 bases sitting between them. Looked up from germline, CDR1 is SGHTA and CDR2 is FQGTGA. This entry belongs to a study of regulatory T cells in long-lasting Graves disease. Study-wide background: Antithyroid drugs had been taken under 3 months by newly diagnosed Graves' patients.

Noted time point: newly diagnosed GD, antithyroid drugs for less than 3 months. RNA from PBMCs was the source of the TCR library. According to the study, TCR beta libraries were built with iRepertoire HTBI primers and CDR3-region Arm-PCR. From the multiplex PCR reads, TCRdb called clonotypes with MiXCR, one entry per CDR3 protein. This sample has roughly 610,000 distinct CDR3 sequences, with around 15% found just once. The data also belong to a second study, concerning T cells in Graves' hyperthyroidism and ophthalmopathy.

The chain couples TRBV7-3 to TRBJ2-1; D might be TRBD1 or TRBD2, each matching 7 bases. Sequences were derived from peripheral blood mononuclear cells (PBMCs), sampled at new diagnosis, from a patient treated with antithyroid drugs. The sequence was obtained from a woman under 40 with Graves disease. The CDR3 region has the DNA TGTGCCAGCAGCTCAGGGGGGGCTCCCATTGAGCAGTTCTTC. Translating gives CASSSGGAPIEQFF.